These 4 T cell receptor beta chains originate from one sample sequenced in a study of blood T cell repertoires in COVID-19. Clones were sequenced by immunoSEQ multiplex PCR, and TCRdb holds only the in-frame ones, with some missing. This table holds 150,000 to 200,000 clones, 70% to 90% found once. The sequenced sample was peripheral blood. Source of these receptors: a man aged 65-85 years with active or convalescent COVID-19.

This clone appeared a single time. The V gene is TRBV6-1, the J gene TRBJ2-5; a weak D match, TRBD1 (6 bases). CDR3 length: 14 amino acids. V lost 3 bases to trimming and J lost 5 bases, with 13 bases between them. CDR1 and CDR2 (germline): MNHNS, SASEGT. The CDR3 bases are TGTGCCAGCAGTGACAGGGGTCGAGGGGAGACCCAGTACTTC. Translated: CASSDRGRGETQYF.

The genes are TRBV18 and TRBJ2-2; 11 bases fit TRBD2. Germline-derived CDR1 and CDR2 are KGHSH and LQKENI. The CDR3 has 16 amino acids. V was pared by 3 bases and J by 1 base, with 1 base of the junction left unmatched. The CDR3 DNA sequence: TGTGCCAGCTCACCCGGGACTAGCGGGAACACCGGGGAGCTGTTTTTT. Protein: CASSPGTSGNTGELFF.

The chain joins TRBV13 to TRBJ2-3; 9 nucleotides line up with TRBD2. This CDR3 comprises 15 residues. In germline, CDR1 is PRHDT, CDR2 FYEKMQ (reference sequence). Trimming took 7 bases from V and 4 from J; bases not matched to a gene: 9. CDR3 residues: CASKMSAGGSDTQYF. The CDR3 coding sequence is TGTGCCAGCAAGATGTCTGCGGGAGGGTCAGATACGCAGTATTTT.

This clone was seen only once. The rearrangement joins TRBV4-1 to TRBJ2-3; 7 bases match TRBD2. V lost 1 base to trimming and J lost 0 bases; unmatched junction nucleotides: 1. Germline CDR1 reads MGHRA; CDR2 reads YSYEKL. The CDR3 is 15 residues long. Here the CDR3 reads CASSQAGGSTDTQYF. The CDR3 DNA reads TGCGCCAGCAGCCAAGCGGGGGGAAGCACAGATACGCAGTATTTT.